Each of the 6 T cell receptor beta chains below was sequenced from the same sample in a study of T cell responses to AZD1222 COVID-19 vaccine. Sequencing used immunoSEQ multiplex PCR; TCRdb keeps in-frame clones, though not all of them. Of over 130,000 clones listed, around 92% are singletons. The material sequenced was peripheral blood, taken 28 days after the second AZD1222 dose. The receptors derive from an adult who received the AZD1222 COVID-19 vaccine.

CDR3 loop: CASSVSGAQETQYF. In DNA, the CDR3 is TGTGCCAGCAGCGTTTCTGGGGCGCAAGAGACCCAGTACTTC. The V and J genes are TRBV9 and TRBJ2-5, with D perhaps matching TRBD1 (5 bases). CDR3 length: 14 amino acids. Germline lookup yields CDR1 SGDLS and CDR2 YYNGEE. V lost 2 bases and J 2 bases, leaving 10 bases between the germline ends.

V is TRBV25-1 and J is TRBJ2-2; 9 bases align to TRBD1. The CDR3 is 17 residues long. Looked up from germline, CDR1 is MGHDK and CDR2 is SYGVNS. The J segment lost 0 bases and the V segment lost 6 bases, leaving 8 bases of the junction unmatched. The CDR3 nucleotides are TGTGCCAGCAGCCTACAATACAGGGGGCCGAACACCGGGGAGCTGTTTTTT. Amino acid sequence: CASSLQYRGPNTGELFF.

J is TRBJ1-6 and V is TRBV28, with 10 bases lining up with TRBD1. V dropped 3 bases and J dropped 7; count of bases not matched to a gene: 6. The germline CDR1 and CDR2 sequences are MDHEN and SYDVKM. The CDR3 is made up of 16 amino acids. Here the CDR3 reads CASSFPRDRGNSPLHF. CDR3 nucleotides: TGTGCCAGCAGTTTTCCCCGGGACAGGGGAAATTCACCCCTCCACTTT.

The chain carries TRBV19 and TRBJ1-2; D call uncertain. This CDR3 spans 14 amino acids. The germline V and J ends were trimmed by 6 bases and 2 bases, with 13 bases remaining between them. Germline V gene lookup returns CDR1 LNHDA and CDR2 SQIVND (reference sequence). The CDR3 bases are TGTGCCAGTAGCCCGCCGGGAGGGAACTATGGCTACACCTTC. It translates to CASSPPGGNYGYTF.

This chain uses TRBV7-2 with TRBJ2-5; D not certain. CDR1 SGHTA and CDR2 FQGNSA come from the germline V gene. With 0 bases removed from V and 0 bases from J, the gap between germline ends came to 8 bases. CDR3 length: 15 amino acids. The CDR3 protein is CASSLAAAYQETQYF. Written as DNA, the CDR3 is TGTGCCAGCAGCTTAGCGGCAGCGTACCAAGAGACCCAGTACTTC. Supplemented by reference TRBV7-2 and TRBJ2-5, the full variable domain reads GAGVSQSPSNKVTEKGKDVELRCDPISGHTALYWYRQSLGQGLEFLIYFQGNSAPDKSGLPSDRFSAERTGGSVSTLTIQRTQQEDSAVYLCASSLAAAYQETQYFGPGTRLLVL.

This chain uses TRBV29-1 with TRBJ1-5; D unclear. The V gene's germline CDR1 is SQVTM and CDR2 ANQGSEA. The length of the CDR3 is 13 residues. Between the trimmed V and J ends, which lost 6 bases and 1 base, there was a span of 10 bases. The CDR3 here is CSVRIESNQPQHF. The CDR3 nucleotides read TGCAGCGTACGAATAGAGAGCAATCAGCCCCAGCATTTT.